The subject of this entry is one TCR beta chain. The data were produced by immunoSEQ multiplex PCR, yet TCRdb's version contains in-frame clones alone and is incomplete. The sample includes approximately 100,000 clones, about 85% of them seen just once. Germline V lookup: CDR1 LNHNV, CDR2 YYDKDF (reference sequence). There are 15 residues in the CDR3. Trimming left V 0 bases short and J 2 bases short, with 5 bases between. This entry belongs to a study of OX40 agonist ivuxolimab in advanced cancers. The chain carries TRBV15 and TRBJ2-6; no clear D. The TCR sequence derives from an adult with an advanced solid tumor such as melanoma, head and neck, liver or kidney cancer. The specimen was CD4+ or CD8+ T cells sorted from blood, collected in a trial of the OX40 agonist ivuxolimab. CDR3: CATSRDHTGANVLTF. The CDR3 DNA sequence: TGTGCCACCAGCAGAGACCATACTGGGGCCAACGTCCTGACTTTC.